These 20 T cell receptor beta chains share one sample of origin, sequenced in a study of Graves' ophthalmopathy and Graves' hyperthyroidism (dated by TCRdb to the late 2010s). Sequenced on an Illumina HiSeq 2000. For repertoire sequencing, TCR beta CDR3 regions were amplified from RNA transcripts. HTBI primers and the Qiagen OneStep RT-PCR kit were used in a first-round RT-PCR, which was followed by a second-round multiplex PCR, size selection and purification. TCRdb redid the processing of the public reads, applying fastp at Q25 and MiXCR, and retained in-frame beta chains. Entries that share a CDR3 protein sequence are merged under the most common genes and DNA. The sample profile shows over 650,000 distinct CDR3 sequences; over 40% of them were found once. More than 3% of the sample rests with the top ten. Input material: peripheral blood. These receptors were taken from an adult man with Graves' ophthalmopathy.

The V call is TRBV2, the J call TRBJ2-7; D perhaps matches TRBD1 (6 bases). Germline V gene data show CDR1 as SNHLY and CDR2 as FYNNEI. Deletions cut 5 bases from V and 0 bases from J, with 17 bases between. The CDR3 loop spans 16 amino acids. CDR3 in amino acids: CASSYPLTGLSYEQYF. CDR3 nucleotides: TGTGCCAGCAGTTACCCCCTTACAGGGCTCTCCTACGAGCAGTACTTC.

This rearrangement joins TRBV12-3 or TRBV12-4 to TRBJ1-1, with 8 bases fitting TRBD1. V gave up 5 bases and J gave up 7 bases; unmatched junction bases: 9. The CDR3 consists of 14 residues. The CDR3 region has the DNA TGTGCCAGCAGTCCCGGACAGGGCCGGGGTGAAGCTTTCTTT. Its protein product is CASSPGQGRGEAFF.

This chain links TRBV20-1 with TRBJ1-5; 7 bases are a match to TRBD1. The J segment lost 0 bases and the V segment lost 5 bases, leaving 31 bases of the junction unmatched. The germline CDR1 and CDR2 sequences are DFQATT and SNEGSKA (reference sequence). This CDR3 has 23 amino acids. CDR3 residues: CSARRDTTGTFNVQSYSNQPQHF. CDR3 DNA: TGCAGTGCTCGACGGGATACGACAGGGACTTTCAACGTGCAGAGTTATAGCAATCAGCCCCAGCATTTT.

This clonotype was seen only a few times. This chain uses TRBV20-1 with TRBJ1-1, with a tentative D call TRBD1 (6 bases). This CDR3 is 14 amino acids long. Germline V lookup: CDR1 DFQATT, CDR2 SNEGSKA (reference sequence). V lost 5 bases and J lost 3, with 16 bases in between. CDR3 amino acids: CSAGQGGGHTEAFF. CDR3 nucleotide sequence: TGCAGTGCTGGGCAAGGGGGTGGTCACACTGAAGCTTTCTTT.

The rearrangement joins TRBV20-1 to TRBJ2-5; tentative D call: TRBD1 (8 bases). Germline loops: CDR1 DFQATT, CDR2 SNEGSKA (reference sequence). The V gene lost 3 bases and the J gene lost 5 bases, with 19 bases spanning the gap. CDR3 length equals 15 residues. DNA of the CDR3: TGCAGTGCTAGTGGACAGGGCGGGAGCCGGGAGACCCAGTACTTC. Protein: CSASGQGGSRETQYF.

To note about this clonotype: Being one base from a much bigger clone, this may be a read error. The rearrangement uses TRBV11-2 and TRBJ1-1; no clear D gene. The length of the CDR3 is 16 residues. Trimming removed 1 base at V and 4 bases at J, with 16 bases between. Germline assignment: CDR1 SGHAT and CDR2 FQNNGV. The CDR3: CASSLVYRVESTEAFF. DNA for the CDR3: TGTGCCAGCAGCTTAGTTTATCGGGTCGAGAGCACTGAAGCTTTCTTT.

This clonotype was found once. The junction departs from germline at one end; a sequencing error may be responsible. V is TRBV14 and J is TRBJ1-2; the match to TRBD1 covers 9 bases. The germline V gene encodes CDR1 SGHDN and CDR2 FVKESK. The CDR3 spans 17 residues. DNA of the CDR3: TGCGCCAGCAGATTAGGACAGGGGTCCCCGGGCTACTATGGCTACACCTTC. Protein product: CASRLGQGSPGYYGYTF.

By sample fraction, this clonotype is large. V gene TRBV25-1 combines with J gene TRBJ1-4; tentatively, D is TRBD1 (6 bases). The CDR3 extends over 14 amino acids. CDR1 MGHDK and CDR2 SYGVNS come from the germline V gene. The ends were cut back, 4 bases at V and 8 bases at J, with 14 bases in the middle. The CDR3 DNA reads TGTGCCAGCAGTGTAACGGGACATCCGGAAAAACTGTTTTTT. Amino acids: CASSVTGHPEKLFF.

The V call is TRBV7-9, the J call TRBJ1-2; 7 bases agree with TRBD1. Germline V gene data show CDR1 as SEHNR and CDR2 as FQNEAQ (reference sequence). The CDR3 spans 14 residues. V lost 6 bases and J lost 4; bases outside the gene matches: 8. The DNA for the CDR3 is TGTGCCAGCAGTTCTGACAGGGTCAGCTATGGCTACACCTTC. This encodes CASSSDRVSYGYTF.

In its sample, this clonotype was seen a few times. This could be a read error, since a much larger clone is one nucleotide away. The rearrangement uses TRBV9 and TRBJ1-2; a weak D match, TRBD1 (5 bases). V lost 0 bases and J lost 4, with 10 bases in between. CDR1 is SGDLS, CDR2 YYNGEE, per germline. The CDR3 extends over 14 amino acids. CDR3 in amino acids: CASSVGGLSYGYTF. The DNA of the CDR3 is TGTGCCAGCAGCGTAGGGGGACTGAGCTATGGCTACACCTTC.

This clonotype was picked up many times. The chain recombines TRBV7-3 with TRBJ1-2; D is ambiguous. This CDR3 has 12 residues. The V gene lost 4 bases and the J gene lost 8 bases, with 11 bases spanning the gap. Germline V CDR1 and CDR2: SGHTA, FQGTGA. The CDR3 DNA is TGTGCCAGCAGCTCTGCTTCCGGCGGCTACACCTTC. Translating gives CASSSASGGYTF.

As regards this clonotype: With a much larger clone just one base away, this may be a read error. A read error is likely, as this CDR3 ends without the conserved phenylalanine or tryptophan. The V gene is TRBV9, the J gene TRBJ2-7; possibly TRBD1 for D (6 bases). The CDR3 extends over 13 amino acids. Per germline, CDR1 SGDLS and CDR2 YYNGEE. V lost 0 bases to trimming and J lost 6 bases, with 10 bases between them. DNA for the CDR3: TGTGCCAGCAGCGTAGACCAGGGGCTCGAGCAGTACCTC. It yields the protein CASSVDQGLEQYL.

This chain joins TRBV12-3 or TRBV12-4 and TRBJ1-6; no firm D call. V gave up 6 bases and J gave up 10 bases, with 7 bases separating them. This CDR3 contains 11 residues. Written as DNA, the CDR3 is TGTGCCAGCAGAGATCCATCACCCCTCCACTTT. This codes for CASRDPSPLHF.

V is TRBV20-1 and J is TRBJ2-5; D is uncertain. The CDR3 is made up of 12 amino acids. Trimming left V 4 bases short and J 9 bases short, with 15 bases between. CDR1 DFQATT and CDR2 SNEGSKA come from the germline V gene (reference sequence). The CDR3 is CSAKRWNQPQYF. DNA of the CDR3: TGCAGTGCTAAGAGGTGGAATCAGCCCCAGTACTTC.

This clonotype was counted at least ten times. The chain has TRBV10-3 and TRBJ1-2; no definite D call. Germline-derived CDR1 and CDR2 are ENHRY and SYGVKD. V was cut by 6 bases and J by 4 bases, with 12 bases left in between. CDR3 size: 13 residues. The CDR3 sequence is CAISPPGVYGYTF. The CDR3 nucleotides read TGTGCCATCAGCCCACCGGGAGTCTATGGCTACACCTTC.

This sequence joins TRBV25-1 and TRBJ2-2; D could derive from TRBD1 or TRBD2 (5 bases each). Trimming pared 9 bases from V and 5 bases from J, leaving 19 bases between. CDR1 is MGHDK and CDR2 is SYGVNS in the germline V gene. This CDR3 region has 15 residues. CDR3 amino acids: CASMVGHGGTGELFF. CDR3 in DNA: TGTGCCAGTATGGTCGGACACGGAGGTACCGGGGAGCTGTTTTTT.

This clonotype came up many times. The CDR3 coding sequence is TGTGCCAGCAGCTTAATGCCCGATCTCACCTACGAGCAGTACTTC. Translated, it gives CASSLMPDLTYEQYF. The V and J genes are TRBV7-9 and TRBJ2-7; D not resolved. With 2 bases removed from V and 2 bases from J, the gap between germline ends came to 13 bases. The CDR3 sequence is 15 residues long. Germline CDR1 is SEHNR and CDR2 is FQNEAQ (reference sequence). The whole variable domain, filled in from reference TRBV7-9 and TRBJ2-7, reads DTGVSQNPRHKITKRGQNVTFRCDPISEHNRLYWYRQTLGQGPEFLTYFQNEAQLEKSRLLSDRFSAERPKGSFSTLEIQRTEQGDSAMYLCASSLMPDLTYEQYFGPGTRLTVT.

With respect to this clonotype: One base away lies a much larger clone, so this may be a sequencing read error. CDR3 coding DNA: TGTGCCAGTAAGAGATACGGGGCAGGGTATTCACCCCTCCACTTT. Translating it yields CASKRYGAGYSPLHF. The V call is TRBV19, the J call TRBJ1-6, with D maybe TRBD1 (5 bases). The germline V and J ends were trimmed by 7 bases and 8 bases, with 18 bases remaining between them. Germline V gives CDR1 LNHDA, CDR2 SQIVND (reference sequence). The CDR3 runs 15 residues.

The chain couples TRBV10-3 to TRBJ2-7, with 8 bases aligning to TRBD2. The CDR3 spans 17 residues. Looked up from germline, CDR1 is ENHRY and CDR2 is SYGVKD. Trimming at V came to 4 bases and at J to 4 bases, leaving 15 bases not matched to a gene. The CDR3 bases are TGTGCCATCAGTGGAAGCGCGGGAGGCCAATACCCTTACGAGCAGTACTTC. Encoded protein: CAISGSAGGQYPYEQYF.

This chain connects TRBV7-9 to TRBJ2-2, with D unclear. V lost 5 bases, J lost 4 bases, and 11 bases lay in between. Germline V lookup: CDR1 SEHNR, CDR2 FQNEAQ (reference sequence). The CDR3 totals 14 residues. In DNA, the CDR3 is TGTGCCAGCAGCACAACGATGTCCACCGGGGAGCTGTTTTTT. This translates into CASSTTMSTGELFF. Full variable domain (outside the CDR3, taken from reference TRBV7-9 and TRBJ2-2): DTGVSQNPRHKITKRGQNVTFRCDPISEHNRLYWYRQTLGQGPEFLTYFQNEAQLEKSRLLSDRFSAERPKGSFSTLEIQRTEQGDSAMYLCASSTTMSTGELFFGEGSRLTVL.